The 13 T cell receptor beta chains reported below all come from one sample, sequenced in a study of shared clonotypes between healthy human individuals. Produced via immunoSEQ multiplex PCR; TCRdb's table is partial and in-frame only. Of around 440,000 clones in the sample, 75% to 80% were seen once. The material sequenced was PBMCs. The receptors were sampled from a woman aged 35 to 49 in good health. Some clones in this sample may be carry-over from other donors' samples.

This rearrangement joins TRBV18 to TRBJ2-5; D might be TRBD1 or TRBD2, each matching 5 bases. CDR3 size: 13 residues. Trimming removed 5 bases at V and 1 base at J, with 8 bases between. Looked up from germline, CDR1 is KGHSH and CDR2 is LQKENI. Here the CDR3 reads CASSWGIQETQYF. The CDR3 DNA reads as TGTGCCAGCTCATGGGGGATCCAAGAGACCCAGTACTTC. Full variable domain (missing parts from reference TRBV18 and TRBJ2-5): NAGVMQNPRHLVRRRGQEARLRCSPMKGHSHVYWYRQLPEEGLKFMVYLQKENIIDESGMPKERFSAEFPKEGPSILRIQQVVRGDSAAYFCASSWGIQETQYFGPGTRLLVL.

This clone has only a few counts. The CDR3 bases are TGTGCCAGCAGTTTTGGCGCAAACTTATTCTACGAGCAGTACTTC. It codes for CASSFGANLFYEQYF. This chain uses TRBV28 with TRBJ2-7; D is unclear. The length of the CDR3 is 15 residues. Germline CDR1 MDHEN, CDR2 SYDVKM. Trimming removed 3 bases from V and 3 bases from J, with 15 bases in between.

V is TRBV7-8 and J is TRBJ2-3; TRBD1 matches at 9 bases. The V segment lost 5 bases and the J segment 1 base; nucleotides outside the gene matches: 10. Germline lookup yields CDR1 SGHVS and CDR2 FQNEAQ. The CDR3 covers 17 residues. In DNA form, the CDR3 reads TGTGCCAGCAGCCCATACAGGGGGCGATTCCGCACAGATACGCAGTATTTT. It translates to CASSPYRGRFRTDTQYF.

In regard to this clone: A much larger clone differs by one base, so this may be a read error. Other DNA variants within this sample encode the same CDR3. The chain employs TRBV7-8 and TRBJ1-1; no firm D call. This CDR3 contains 16 residues. Germline V lookup: CDR1 SGHVS, CDR2 FQNEAQ. The V gene lost 5 bases and the J gene lost 1 base, with 17 bases spanning the gap. The CDR3 region has the DNA TGTGCCAGCAGCCTGGACCGGGTTGGGTGGAACACTGAAGCTTTCTTT. Amino acids: CASSLDRVGWNTEAFF.

This clone appeared a few times. V and J are TRBV28 and TRBJ2-7; the D gene is possibly TRBD1 (5 bases). The germline gives CDR1 MDHEN, CDR2 SYDVKM. The CDR3 is made up of 16 amino acids. V was clipped by 2 bases and J by 1 base, with 15 bases between them. CDR3 coding DNA: TGTGCCAGCAGTTTAAAGTTTATCGACAGTTCCTACGAGCAGTACTTC. This encodes CASSLKFIDSSYEQYF.

A note on this clone: A much larger clone is a single base away; this may be a read error. Different DNA sequences within this sample yield the same CDR3. The V gene is TRBV6-5, the J gene TRBJ2-1; 13 positions match TRBD2. The CDR3 sequence is 15 residues long. Germline values: CDR1 MNHEY, CDR2 SVGAGI. The CDR3 sequence is CASDRLAGGGNEQFF. The CDR3 region has the DNA TGTGCCAGCGACCGACTAGCGGGAGGAGGGAATGAACAGTTCTTC.

The chain has TRBV4-2 and TRBJ1-5, with D hard to call. The CDR3 is 15 residues long. The V end lost 0 bases, the J end lost 4 bases, and 10 bases lay between the germline ends. Germline loops: CDR1 LGHNA, CDR2 YNFKEQ. The CDR3 sequence: CASSQDLRGNQPQHF. In nucleotides, the CDR3 is TGTGCCAGCAGCCAAGATCTCCGGGGAAATCAGCCCCAGCATTTT.

The table lists this clone with a count of one. The rearrangement joins TRBV29-1 to TRBJ1-1; D unclear. CDR3 length equals 13 residues. V was cut by 2 bases and J by 1 base, with 8 bases left in between. Germline CDR1 and CDR2: SQVTM and ANQGSEA. This chain's CDR3 is CSVEKPTNTEAFF. The CDR3 bases are TGCAGCGTTGAAAAACCGACGAACACTGAAGCTTTCTTT.

The chain combines TRBV5-4 with TRBJ2-5; D may be TRBD1 (7 bases). Trimming removed 1 base at V and 5 bases at J, with 12 bases between. This CDR3 is built from 14 residues. Germline V gene sequence: CDR1 SGHNT, CDR2 YYREEE (reference sequence). The chain's CDR3 is CASSLQGEVETQYF. The CDR3 DNA is TGTGCCAGCAGCTTGCAGGGGGAGGTGGAGACCCAGTACTTC.

The chain links TRBV4-3 to TRBJ2-7, with TRBD2 as a possible D gene (6 bases). The CDR3 consists of 15 residues. V dropped 1 base and J dropped 1 base, with 11 bases sitting between them. Germline V CDR1 and CDR2: LGHNA, YSLEER. CDR3 DNA: TGCGCCAGCAGCCAAGTGGGGGGAGGTTCCTACGAGCAGTACTTC. Translated, it gives CASSQVGGGSYEQYF.

V and J are TRBV28 and TRBJ1-2; D unresolved. Trimming left V 6 bases short and J 8 bases short, with 7 bases between. Germline V CDR1 and CDR2: MDHEN, SYDVKM. The CDR3 has 10 amino acids. CDR3 nucleotide sequence: TGTGCCAGCAGGGGGAACGGCTACACCTTC. Amino acids: CASRGNGYTF.

The V and J genes are TRBV7-7 and TRBJ2-3, with D uncertain. V lost 2 bases to trimming and J lost 7 bases, with 10 bases between them. The CDR3 is 13 residues long. Germline V gene data show CDR1 as SSHAT and CDR2 as FNYEAQ (reference sequence). The CDR3 bases are TGTGCCAGCAGCTTACAGGTCCGCTATACGCAGTATTTT. Its protein product is CASSLQVRYTQYF.

Only one count was recorded for this clone. The genes are TRBV19 and TRBJ2-5; 9 bases align to TRBD2. CDR1 and CDR2 from the germline V gene are LNHDA and SQIVND (reference sequence). Unmatched junction bases numbered 2, after V lost 1 base and J lost 2 bases. CDR3 size: 15 residues. As DNA, the CDR3 is TGTGCCAGTAGTATAGGGGGACTAGCTCAAGAGACCCAGTACTTC. The encoded protein is CASSIGGLAQETQYF. Full variable domain (outside the CDR3, taken from reference TRBV19 and TRBJ2-5): DGGITQSPKYLFRKEGQNVTLSCEQNLNHDAMYWYRQDPGQGLRLIYYSQIVNDFQKGDIAEGYSVSREKKESFPLTVTSAQKNPTAFYLCASSIGGLAQETQYFGPGTRLLVL.